A single sample gave rise to the 30 T cell receptor beta chains below, sequenced in a study of blood T cell repertoires in COVID-19. The protocol was immunoSEQ multiplex PCR, while the TCRdb copy is restricted to in-frame clones and leaves out a portion. The repertoire holds about 200,000 clones, with around 82% as singletons. The sample comprised PBMCs or T cells enriched from blood (not recorded which). The receptors shown here come from a woman in her forties with acute COVID-19.

The sample holds a few counts of this clone. The gene calls are TRBV19 and TRBJ1-2; D is uncertain. CDR1 is LNHDA, CDR2 SQIVND, per germline (reference sequence). CDR3 size: 15 residues. The V and J ends lost 3 bases and 5 bases respectively, with 16 bases between them. The CDR3 DNA follows: TGTGCCAGTAGTATTGGAGGAACCGGCGGGTATGGCTACACCTTC. It codes for CASSIGGTGGYGYTF.

This clone was seen a single time. The J gene is TRBJ1-1, the V gene TRBV29-1; 12 bases align to TRBD1. V lost 8 bases and J lost 5; bases outside the gene matches: 12. The CDR3 consists of 15 residues. CDR1 is SQVTM, CDR2 ANQGSEA, per germline. CDR3 residues: CSITAGTGGITEAFF. Written as DNA, the CDR3 is TGCAGCATAACCGCCGGGACAGGGGGCATAACTGAAGCTTTCTTT. The whole variable domain, remainder taken from reference TRBV29-1 and TRBJ1-1, is SAVISQKPSRDICQRGTSLTIQCQVDSQVTMMFWYRQQPGQSLTLIATANQGSEATYESGFVIDKFPISRPNLTFSTLTVSNMSPEDSSIYLCSITAGTGGITEAFFGQGTRLTVV.

This clone showed up just once. J is TRBJ2-4 and V is TRBV6-2 or TRBV6-3; D not certain. Trimming cost V 4 bases and J 3 bases, with 10 bases left between them. The CDR3 totals 14 residues. Germline assignment: CDR1 MNHEY and CDR2 SVGEGT. CDR3 sequence (DNA): TGTGCCAGCAGTTTCAGGATTTACAAAAACATTCAGTACTTC. Residues: CASSFRIYKNIQYF.

The gene calls are TRBV28 and TRBJ2-3; D possibly corresponds to TRBD2 (5 bases). V was cut by 7 bases and J by 6 bases, with 14 bases left in between. The CDR3 runs 13 residues. CDR1 is MDHEN and CDR2 is SYDVKM in the germline V gene. In DNA, the CDR3 is TGTGCCAGCACCCCGGCGTGGAGGGATACGCAGTATTTT. It codes for CASTPAWRDTQYF. The full variable domain, its missing parts supplied by reference TRBV28 and TRBJ2-3, is DVKVTQSSRYLVKRTGEKVFLECVQDMDHENMFWYRQDPGLGLRLIYFSYDVKMKEKGDIPEGYSVSREKKERFSLILESASTNQTSMYLCASTPAWRDTQYFGPGTRLTVL.

This rearrangement joins TRBV18 to TRBJ2-1; D ambiguous. This CDR3 spans 12 amino acids. V was cut by 3 bases and J by 7 bases, with 7 bases left in between. CDR1 KGHSH and CDR2 LQKENI come from the germline V gene. The CDR3 sequence: CASSPERNEQFF. CDR3 nucleotides: TGTGCCAGCTCACCGGAGAGGAATGAGCAGTTCTTC.

The chain recombines TRBV2 with TRBJ1-4; D is possibly TRBD1 (6 bases). This CDR3 spans 14 amino acids. The germline V gene has CDR1 SNHLY and CDR2 FYNNEI. V lost 4 bases to trimming and J lost 0 bases, with 6 bases between them. CDR3 residues: CASSGQATNEKLFF. CDR3 nucleotide sequence: TGTGCCAGCAGTGGACAGGCAACTAATGAAAAACTGTTTTTT.

The rearrangement uses TRBV18 and TRBJ1-5; 7 bases agree with TRBD1. The CDR3 is made up of 15 amino acids. The germline V gene encodes CDR1 KGHSH and CDR2 LQKENI. The V gene end was trimmed by 3 bases and the J gene end by 7 bases; junction bases not matched to a gene: 9. In DNA form, the CDR3 reads TGTGCCAGCTCACCCAACAGGGGTGAGGGCCAGCCCCAGCATTTT. The encoded protein is CASSPNRGEGQPQHF.

The chain combines TRBV7-6 with TRBJ2-3; TRBD1 is a possible D gene (5 bases). The CDR3 has 15 residues. V lost 0 bases to trimming and J lost 2 bases, with 9 bases between them. Per the germline V gene, CDR1 is SGHVS and CDR2 is FNYEAQ. For the CDR3, the DNA is TGTGCCAGCAGCTTAGCCGGCAGGGCCACAGATACGCAGTATTTT. Translated: CASSLAGRATDTQYF.

The chain recombines TRBV7-9 with TRBJ1-4; D uncertain. Germline loops: CDR1 SEHNR, CDR2 FQNEAQ (reference sequence). The CDR3 extends over 13 amino acids. Trimming took off 5 bases at V and 8 bases at J, with 12 bases between the two ends. The CDR3 spells CASSLAVAEKLFF. CDR3 nucleotides: TGTGCCAGCAGCCTCGCGGTGGCCGAAAAACTGTTTTTT.

The V call is TRBV27, the J call TRBJ1-1; TRBD1 is a possible D gene (6 bases). CDR3 length: 14 amino acids. The germline gives CDR1 MNHEY, CDR2 SMNVEV (reference sequence). V lost 4 bases and J 2 bases, leaving 11 bases between the germline ends. This CDR3 is CASSYRVSNTEAFF. The CDR3 DNA follows: TGTGCCAGCAGTTACAGGGTAAGCAACACTGAAGCTTTCTTT.

This clone was picked up a small number of times. The CDR3 sequence is CASSIGTGRSDTEAFF. The CDR3 region has the DNA TGTGCCAGTAGTATAGGTACAGGTCGCTCCGACACTGAAGCTTTCTTT. The chain joins TRBV19 to TRBJ1-1; possible D gene TRBD1, 5 bases. CDR3 length: 16 amino acids. Trimming took off 1 base at V and 3 bases at J, with 15 bases between the two ends. Looked up from germline, CDR1 is LNHDA and CDR2 is SQIVND (reference sequence).

The chain has TRBV3-1 (or the pseudogene TRBV3-2) and TRBJ2-3; 10 bases line up with TRBD2. CDR3 length: 14 residues. Germline V gives CDR1 LGHDT, CDR2 YNNKEL (reference sequence). V dropped 6 bases and J dropped 6; count of bases not matched to a gene: 6. CDR3 sequence reads: CASSTLAGADTQYF. The CDR3 DNA is TGTGCCAGCAGTACCCTAGCGGGAGCCGATACGCAGTATTTT.

This clone appeared once. The chain uses TRBV28 and TRBJ1-2, with a possible D match to TRBD1 (5 bases). V was cut by 6 bases and J by 8 bases, with 25 bases left in between. Germline V CDR1 and CDR2: MDHEN, SYDVKM. The CDR3 loop spans 16 amino acids. CDR3 sequence (DNA): TGTGCCAGCAGCCCCGTCGGGGGAGGGATGGGCCGGGGCTACACCTTC. It codes for CASSPVGGGMGRGYTF.

In DNA, the CDR3 is TGCGCCAGCAGCTCTGGACAGGGGAAAGGGGAAAAACTGTTTTTT. Protein product: CASSSGQGKGEKLFF. The chain links TRBV5-1 to TRBJ1-4, with 9 bases that match TRBD1. The CDR3 runs to 15 residues. V shed 3 bases, J shed 8 bases, and the junction held 8 bases outside the gene matches. Germline V CDR1 and CDR2: SGHRS, YFSETQ.

In this sample, this clone turned up many times. The V call is TRBV19, the J call TRBJ1-5; TRBD1 aligns across 9 bases. The CDR3 totals 18 residues. CDR1 LNHDA and CDR2 SQIVND come from the germline V gene (reference sequence). Germline trimming cut 3 bases from V and 5 bases from J; bases unmatched to any gene: 14. CDR3 in amino acids: CASSISGTGTGSHQPQHF. The DNA for the CDR3 is TGTGCCAGTAGTATTTCCGGGACAGGGACCGGGAGCCATCAGCCCCAGCATTTT. The full variable domain, rest sourced from reference TRBV19 and TRBJ1-5, is DGGITQSPKYLFRKEGQNVTLSCEQNLNHDAMYWYRQDPGQGLRLIYYSQIVNDFQKGDIAEGYSVSREKKESFPLTVTSAQKNPTAFYLCASSISGTGTGSHQPQHFGDGTRLSIL.

The chain is built from TRBV3-1 (or the pseudogene TRBV3-2) and TRBJ2-7; possible D gene TRBD2, 5 bases. V lost 4 bases, J lost 4 bases, and 11 bases lay in between. Per germline, CDR1 LGHDT and CDR2 YNNKEL (reference sequence). There are 13 residues in the CDR3. Here the CDR3 DNA reads TGTGCCAGCAGCCTAGGAGGCCTTTACGAGCAGTACTTC. It encodes CASSLGGLYEQYF.

In this sample, this clone turned up a few times. V is TRBV7-9 and J is TRBJ1-4; D is possibly TRBD1 (6 bases). This CDR3 spans 15 amino acids. Trimming left V 5 bases short and J 7 bases short, with 17 bases between. CDR1 and CDR2 (germline): SEHNR, FQNEAQ (reference sequence). For the CDR3, the DNA is TGTGCCAGCAGCCCAGACGGGGGGCTCGGTGAAAAACTGTTTTTT. Its protein product is CASSPDGGLGEKLFF. The variable domain in full, completed from reference TRBV7-9 and TRBJ1-4, reads DTGVSQNPRHKITKRGQNVTFRCDPISEHNRLYWYRQTLGQGPEFLTYFQNEAQLEKSRLLSDRFSAERPKGSFSTLEIQRTEQGDSAMYLCASSPDGGLGEKLFFGSGTQLSVL.

This rearrangement joins TRBV5-1 to TRBJ2-3; possibly TRBD1 for D (6 bases). Germline V lookup: CDR1 SGHRS, CDR2 YFSETQ. Trimming left V 0 bases short and J 7 bases short, with 9 bases between. The CDR3 is 13 amino acids. CDR3 sequence reads: CASSLGGRNTQYF. The CDR3 bases are TGCGCCAGCAGCTTGGGGGGGCGCAATACGCAGTATTTT. The variable domain in full, completed from reference TRBV5-1 and TRBJ2-3, reads KAGVTQTPRYLIKTRGQQVTLSCSPISGHRSVSWYQQTPGQGLQFLFEYFSETQRNKGNFPGRFSGRQFSNSRSEMNVSTLELGDSALYLCASSLGGRNTQYFGPGTRLTVL.

The chain has TRBV7-3 and TRBJ2-1; the match to TRBD2 covers 10 bases. CDR1 and CDR2 (germline): SGHTA, FQGTGA. The CDR3 spans 17 residues. V dropped 2 bases and J dropped 4; count of bases not matched to a gene: 8. CDR3 loop: CASSLVASSGRYNEQFF. The CDR3, as DNA: TGTGCCAGCAGCTTAGTTGCCTCTAGCGGGAGATACAATGAGCAGTTCTTC.

This clone appeared once. Other DNA sequences in this sample translate to the same CDR3. The rearrangement links TRBV6-5 to TRBJ1-6, with D possibly matching TRBD1 (5 bases). The CDR3 is 15 amino acids. CDR1 MNHEY and CDR2 SVGAGI come from the germline V gene. V was shortened by 0 bases and J by 9 bases, with 12 bases between the two germline ends. CDR3 bases: TGTGCCAGCAGTTACTCGGGGCAGGGTGGTTCACCCCTCCACTTT. This gives the protein CASSYSGQGGSPLHF.

The chain couples TRBV10-3 to TRBJ1-2; 7 bases are a match to TRBD1. CDR1 ENHRY and CDR2 SYGVKD come from the germline V gene. The CDR3 consists of 15 residues. J lost 6 bases, V lost 0 bases, and 7 bases had no gene match. The CDR3 DNA reads TGTGCCATCAGTGAGTCCGAGGGGGCGAGGAATGGCTACACCTTC. As protein: CAISESEGARNGYTF.

This chain links TRBV10-3 with TRBJ2-5; 8 nucleotides match TRBD1. CDR3 size: 14 residues. The V gene's germline CDR1 is ENHRY and CDR2 SYGVKD. V shed 6 bases, J shed 1 base, and the junction held 4 bases outside the gene matches. As DNA, the CDR3 is TGTGCCATCAGCGCAACAGGGGGCCAAGAGACCCAGTACTTC. Translating gives CAISATGGQETQYF.

This clone was seen more than once but under ten times. The V gene is TRBV7-9, the J gene TRBJ1-1; 7 nucleotides agree with TRBD1. Germline assignment: CDR1 SEHNR and CDR2 FQNEAQ (reference sequence). This CDR3 comprises 12 residues. The V segment lost 11 bases and the J segment 4 bases; nucleotides outside the gene matches: 7. The CDR3 sequence: CASQGRSTEAFF. In DNA form, the CDR3 reads TGTGCCTCACAGGGGAGGAGCACTGAAGCTTTCTTT.

This clone was detected a few times. This chain joins TRBV19 and TRBJ2-2; D remains ambiguous. This CDR3 is built from 14 residues. Trimming cost V 7 bases and J 4 bases, with 13 bases left between them. Germline V gene lookup returns CDR1 LNHDA and CDR2 SQIVND (reference sequence). CDR3 residues: CASKQAATTGELFF. The DNA for the CDR3 is TGTGCCAGTAAGCAGGCAGCCACCACCGGGGAGCTGTTTTTT.

The chain combines TRBV11-2 with TRBJ2-7; D possibly corresponds to TRBD1 (5 bases). The V end was cut by 4 bases, the J end by 4 bases, with 14 bases between. The CDR3 covers 14 residues. Germline lookup yields CDR1 SGHAT and CDR2 FQNNGV. Here the CDR3 DNA reads TGTGCCAGCAGCTCAGGGCTCGCAGGTTACGAGCAGTACTTC. The encoded protein is CASSSGLAGYEQYF.

The chain is built from TRBV14 and TRBJ1-6, with D perhaps TRBD1 (6 bases). The CDR3 is 16 amino acids. V dropped 1 base and J dropped 7 bases, with 14 bases sitting between them. Germline-derived CDR1 and CDR2 are SGHDN and FVKESK. In DNA form, the CDR3 reads TGTGCCAGCAGCCAAGGAGGGGGGGGCTTAAATTCACCCCTCCACTTT. Protein sequence: CASSQGGGGLNSPLHF.

V gene TRBV19 combines with J gene TRBJ1-5, with 8 bases fitting TRBD1. The CDR3 totals 14 residues. Germline V lookup: CDR1 LNHDA, CDR2 SQIVND (reference sequence). The ends lost 7 bases at V and 4 bases at J; junction bases unmatched: 6. The CDR3 coding sequence is TGTGCCAGTACCAAGGACAGGGTGAATCAGCCCCAGCATTTT. It translates to CASTKDRVNQPQHF.

The J gene is TRBJ2-2, the V gene TRBV9, with D perhaps TRBD2 (6 bases). Between the trimmed V and J ends, which lost 3 bases and 6 bases, there was a span of 21 bases. Germline values: CDR1 SGDLS, CDR2 YYNGEE. The CDR3 has 17 residues. The CDR3, as DNA: TGTGCCAGCAGCGCGCCCACTAGCCCAGCCGGGGCCGGGGAGCTGTTTTTT. Protein: CASSAPTSPAGAGELFF.

The table lists this clone with a count of one. J is TRBJ2-5 and V is TRBV30, with 8 bases matching TRBD1. This CDR3 contains 15 residues. Germline CDR1 and CDR2: GTSNPN and SVGIG (reference sequence). Unmatched junction bases numbered 6, after V lost 3 bases and J lost 0 bases. This chain's CDR3 is CAWRLGQAYQETQYF. The CDR3 DNA reads as TGTGCCTGGAGGTTGGGACAGGCGTACCAAGAGACCCAGTACTTC.

The gene calls are TRBV18 and TRBJ1-1; 9 bases line up with TRBD1. This CDR3 is built from 15 residues. J gave up 4 bases and V 5 bases, and 8 bases lay outside the gene matches. Germline loops: CDR1 KGHSH, CDR2 LQKENI. CDR3 coding DNA: TGTGCCAGCTCATCGCAGGGACAGGGTCTCACTGAAGCTTTCTTT. It encodes CASSSQGQGLTEAFF.